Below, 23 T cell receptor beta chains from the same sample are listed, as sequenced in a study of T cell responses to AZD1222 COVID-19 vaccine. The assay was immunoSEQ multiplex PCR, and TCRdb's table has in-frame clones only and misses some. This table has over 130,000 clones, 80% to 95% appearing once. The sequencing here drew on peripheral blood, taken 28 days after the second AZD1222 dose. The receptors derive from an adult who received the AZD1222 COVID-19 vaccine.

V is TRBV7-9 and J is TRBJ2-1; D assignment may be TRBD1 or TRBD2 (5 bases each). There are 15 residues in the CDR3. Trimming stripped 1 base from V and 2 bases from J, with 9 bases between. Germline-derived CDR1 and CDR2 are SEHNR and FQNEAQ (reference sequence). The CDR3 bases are TGTGCCAGCAGCTTAGGGGGGAGCCCCTACAATGAGCAGTTCTTC. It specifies CASSLGGSPYNEQFF.

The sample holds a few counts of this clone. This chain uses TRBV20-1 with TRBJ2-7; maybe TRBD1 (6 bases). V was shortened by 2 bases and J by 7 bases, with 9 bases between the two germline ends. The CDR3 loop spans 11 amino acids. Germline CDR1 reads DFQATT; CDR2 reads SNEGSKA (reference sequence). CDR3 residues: CSARQGIEQYF. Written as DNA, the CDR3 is TGCAGTGCTAGACAGGGGATTGAGCAGTACTTC.

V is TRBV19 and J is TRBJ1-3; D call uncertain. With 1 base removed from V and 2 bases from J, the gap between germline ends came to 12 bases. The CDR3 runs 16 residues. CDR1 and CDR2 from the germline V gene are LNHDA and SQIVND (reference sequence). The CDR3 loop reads CASSIATGVPGNTIYF. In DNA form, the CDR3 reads TGTGCCAGTAGTATAGCCACTGGGGTTCCTGGAAACACCATATATTTT.

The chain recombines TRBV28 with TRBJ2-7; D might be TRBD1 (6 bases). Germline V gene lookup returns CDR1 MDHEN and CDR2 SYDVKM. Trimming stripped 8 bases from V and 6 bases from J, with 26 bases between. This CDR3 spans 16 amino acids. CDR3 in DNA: TGTGCCAGCTCCTCCCGGCAGGGGCCCGCCTACAGCGAGCAGTACTTC. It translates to CASSSRQGPAYSEQYF.

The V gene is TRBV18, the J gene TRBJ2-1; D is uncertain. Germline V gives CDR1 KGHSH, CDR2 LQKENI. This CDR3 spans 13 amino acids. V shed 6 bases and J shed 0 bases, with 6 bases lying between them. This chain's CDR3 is CASSQSSYNEQFF. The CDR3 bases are TGTGCCAGCTCCCAGAGCTCCTACAATGAGCAGTTCTTC.

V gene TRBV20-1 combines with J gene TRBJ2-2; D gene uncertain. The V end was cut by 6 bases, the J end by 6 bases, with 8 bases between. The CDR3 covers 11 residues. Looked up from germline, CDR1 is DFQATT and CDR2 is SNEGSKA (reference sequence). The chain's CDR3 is CSALLPGELFF. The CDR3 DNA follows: TGCAGTGCCCTCTTGCCCGGGGAGCTGTTTTTT.

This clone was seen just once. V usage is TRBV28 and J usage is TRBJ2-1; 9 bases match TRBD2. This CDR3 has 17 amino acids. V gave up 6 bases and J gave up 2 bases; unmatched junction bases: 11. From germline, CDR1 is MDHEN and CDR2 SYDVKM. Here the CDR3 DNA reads TGTGCCAGCAGCCCGCGGGGTGCTAGCGGGGCCTACAATGAGCAGTTCTTC. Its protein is CASSPRGASGAYNEQFF.

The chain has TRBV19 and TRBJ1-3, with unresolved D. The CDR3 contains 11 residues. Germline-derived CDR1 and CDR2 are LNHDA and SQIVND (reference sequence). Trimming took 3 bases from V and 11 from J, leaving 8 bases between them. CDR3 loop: CASSMGGAIYF. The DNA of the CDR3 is TGTGCCAGTAGTATGGGTGGTGCCATATATTTT.

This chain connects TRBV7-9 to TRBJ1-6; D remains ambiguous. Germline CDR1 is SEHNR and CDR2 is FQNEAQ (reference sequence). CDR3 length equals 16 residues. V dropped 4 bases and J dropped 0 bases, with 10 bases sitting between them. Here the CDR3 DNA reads TGTGCCAGCAGCTCCCAAGCTAGCTCCTATAATTCACCCCTCCACTTT. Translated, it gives CASSSQASSYNSPLHF.

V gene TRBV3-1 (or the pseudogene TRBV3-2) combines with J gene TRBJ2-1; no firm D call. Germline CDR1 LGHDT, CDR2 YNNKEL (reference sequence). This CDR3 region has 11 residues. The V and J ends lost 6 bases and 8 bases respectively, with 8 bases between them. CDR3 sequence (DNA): TGTGCCAGCAGTCACCTAGATGAGCAGTTCTTC. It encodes CASSHLDEQFF.

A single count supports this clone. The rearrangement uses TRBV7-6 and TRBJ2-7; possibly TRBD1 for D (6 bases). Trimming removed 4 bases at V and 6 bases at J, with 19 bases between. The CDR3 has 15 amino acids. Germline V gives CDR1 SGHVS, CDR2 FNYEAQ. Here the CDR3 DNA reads TGTGCCAGCAGCTCTAGGACAGATCCTATCGGCGAGCAGTACTTC. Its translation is CASSSRTDPIGEQYF.

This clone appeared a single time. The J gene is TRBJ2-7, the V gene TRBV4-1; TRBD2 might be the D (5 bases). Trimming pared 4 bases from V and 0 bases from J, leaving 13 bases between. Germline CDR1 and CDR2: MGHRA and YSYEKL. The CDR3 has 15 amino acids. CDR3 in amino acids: CASSPDLPSSYEQYF. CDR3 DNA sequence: TGCGCCAGCAGCCCGGACTTACCGAGCTCCTACGAGCAGTACTTC.

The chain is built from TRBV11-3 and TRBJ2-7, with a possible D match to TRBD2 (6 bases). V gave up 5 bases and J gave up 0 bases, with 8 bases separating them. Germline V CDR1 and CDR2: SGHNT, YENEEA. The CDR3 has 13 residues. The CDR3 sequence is CASSGGFSYEQYF. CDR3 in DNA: TGTGCCAGCAGCGGAGGGTTCTCCTACGAGCAGTACTTC.

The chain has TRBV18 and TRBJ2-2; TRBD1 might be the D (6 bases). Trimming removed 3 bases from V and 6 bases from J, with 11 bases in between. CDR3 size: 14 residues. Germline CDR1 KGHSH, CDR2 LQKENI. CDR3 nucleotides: TGTGCCAGCTCACCGTTAACAGGGTCCGGGGAGCTGTTTTTT. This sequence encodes CASSPLTGSGELFF.

CDR3 in amino acids: CATSRDFSRASPLHF. CDR3 nucleotide sequence: TGTGCCACCAGCAGAGATTTTTCACGCGCTTCACCCCTCCACTTT. The chain recombines TRBV15 with TRBJ1-6; D remains unclear. V gave up 0 bases and J gave up 9 bases, with 12 bases separating them. The CDR3 spans 15 residues. Germline loops: CDR1 LNHNV, CDR2 YYDKDF (reference sequence).

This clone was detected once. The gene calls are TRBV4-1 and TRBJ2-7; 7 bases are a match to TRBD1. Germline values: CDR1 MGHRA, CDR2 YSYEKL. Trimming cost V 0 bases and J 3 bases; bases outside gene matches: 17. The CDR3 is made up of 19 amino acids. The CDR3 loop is CASSQDRFRPGQFSYEQYF. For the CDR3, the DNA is TGCGCCAGCAGCCAAGATCGATTTCGTCCGGGACAGTTTAGCTACGAGCAGTACTTC.

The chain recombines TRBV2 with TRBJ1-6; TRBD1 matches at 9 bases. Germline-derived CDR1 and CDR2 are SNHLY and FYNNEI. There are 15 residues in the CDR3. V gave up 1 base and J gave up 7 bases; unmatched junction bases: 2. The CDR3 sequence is CASSEGDRVNSPLHF. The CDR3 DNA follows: TGTGCCAGCAGTGAAGGGGACAGGGTAAATTCACCCCTCCACTTT.

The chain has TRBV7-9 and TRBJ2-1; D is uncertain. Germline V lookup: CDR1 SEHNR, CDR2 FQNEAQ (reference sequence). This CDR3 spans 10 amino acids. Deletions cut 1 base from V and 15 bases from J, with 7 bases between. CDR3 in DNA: TGTGCCAGCAGCTTAGTATTTGTGTTCTTC. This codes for CASSLVFVFF.

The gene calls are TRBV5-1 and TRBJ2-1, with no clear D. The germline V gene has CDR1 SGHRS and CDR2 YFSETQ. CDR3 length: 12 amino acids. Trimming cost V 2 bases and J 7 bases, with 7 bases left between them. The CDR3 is CASSFFENEQFF. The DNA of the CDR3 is TGCGCCAGCAGCTTTTTTGAGAATGAGCAGTTCTTC.

The CDR3 region is CASSVGTEETQYF. In DNA form, the CDR3 reads TGCGCCAGCAGCGTCGGGACAGAAGAGACCCAGTACTTC. The chain combines TRBV5-1 with TRBJ2-5, with TRBD1 identical over 7 bases. The CDR3 length is 13 residues. Germline V gene sequence: CDR1 SGHRS, CDR2 YFSETQ. V trimming: 4 bases; J trimming: 3 bases; junction bases outside the gene matches: 3.

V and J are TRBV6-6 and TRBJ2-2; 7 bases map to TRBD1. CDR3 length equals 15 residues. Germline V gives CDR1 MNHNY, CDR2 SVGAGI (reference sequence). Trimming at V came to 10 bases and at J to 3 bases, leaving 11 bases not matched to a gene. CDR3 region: CATHFRDRDTGELFF. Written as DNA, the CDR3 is TGTGCCACCCACTTCCGGGACAGAGACACCGGGGAGCTGTTTTTT.

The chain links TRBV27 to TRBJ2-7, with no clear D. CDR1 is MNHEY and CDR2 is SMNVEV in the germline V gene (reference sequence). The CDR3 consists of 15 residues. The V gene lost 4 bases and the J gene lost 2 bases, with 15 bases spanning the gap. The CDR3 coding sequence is TGTGCCAGCAGTTCCCTCGGGTCGGTACCCTACGAGCAGTACTTC. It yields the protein CASSSLGSVPYEQYF.

CDR3 loop: CATSVSVGEAYEQFF. In DNA, the CDR3 is TGTGCCACCAGCGTCTCCGTGGGGGAAGCGTATGAGCAGTTCTTC. This sequence joins TRBV15 and TRBJ2-1; D tentatively reads TRBD1 or TRBD2 (5 bases each). Germline loops: CDR1 LNHNV, CDR2 YYDKDF (reference sequence). The CDR3 length is 15 residues. V lost 5 bases and J 8 bases, leaving 19 bases between the germline ends.